This T cell receptor beta chain came from a study of T cells expressing NK-cell markers. Study background: Sequencing covered eight donors, seven HCMV-seropositive and one seronegative. Study-wide findings and caveats: Dominant NKG2C+ clonotypes were found to form about 1.0-7.0% of CD8+ T cells in a handful of donors.

On this clonotype: Its antigen is undetermined.

A 5'RACE template switching approach incorporating UMIs was used to make TCR beta cDNA. For each CDR3 protein, TCRdb gives one entry from its re-call of the 5' RACE reads, without DNA. The sample spans a few hundred thousand distinct CDR3 sequences; the ten largest clones claim roughly 1.4%. Germline assignment: CDR1 SGHRS and CDR2 YFSETQ. The length of the CDR3 is 17 residues. This sequence originates from a woman in her forties or fifties in good health. The chain is built from TRBV5-1 and TRBJ2-2; without DNA, the TCRdb call of TRBD1 cannot be checked. Sequencing was done on a sample of blood T cells: a sorted CD56 or NKG2C T cell subset, CD4+ or CD8+ T cells, or bulk PBMC T cells (not recorded which). The CDR3 loop is CASSRQTGTGGSGELFF.